The 10 T cell receptor beta chains presented below share a single source sample, sequenced in a study of tumor and adjacent non-tumor tissue in lung cancer. This sample's RNA came from whole unsorted tissue. The library came from three nested PCR rounds adapted from ARM-PCR protocols. TCRdb reanalysed the multiplex PCR reads using MiXCR and keeps one entry per CDR3 protein. This table holds 200,000 to 250,000 distinct CDR3 sequences, about two thirds found once. The sequencing input was lung tumor tissue. The origin of the receptors is a man in his fifties or sixties with non-small cell lung cancer.

As to this clonotype: Relative to the germline gene, one junction end is altered; a read error may explain this. The rearrangement uses TRBV28 and TRBJ2-3; 9 bases are shared with TRBD1. Germline assignment: CDR1 MDHEN and CDR2 SYDVKM. The CDR3 covers 15 residues. The CDR3 DNA sequence: TGTGCCAGCACTTTACTCGGGACAGGGTTCGGTACGCAGTATTTT. Its translation is CASTLLGTGFGTQYF.

This clonotype was seen just once. This sequence may be a read error, since a much larger clone differs from it by one base. The chain couples TRBV12-3 or TRBV12-4 to TRBJ1-2, with 7 bases fitting TRBD1. V lost 6 bases to trimming and J lost 8 bases; unmatched junction nucleotides: 9. The length of the CDR3 is 13 residues. The CDR3 sequence is CASSVSDRAGYTF. The DNA of the CDR3 is TGTGCCAGCAGCGTAAGCGACAGGGCAGGCTACACCTTC.

Notes on this clonotype: The conserved phenylalanine or tryptophan normally closing the CDR3 is absent here, so this likely arose from a read error. The J gene is TRBJ2-3, the V gene TRBV24-1; TRBD2 is a possible D gene (6 bases). This CDR3 is built from 17 residues. V lost 2 bases and J lost 2, with 16 bases in between. From germline, CDR1 is KGHDR and CDR2 SFDVKD. The CDR3 sequence is CATSDYGRGAPTDTQYL. CDR3 nucleotide sequence: TGTGCCACCAGTGATTACGGGAGAGGGGCCCCCACAGATACGCAGTATCTT.

A word on this clonotype: Given a much more abundant clone one base away, this may be a read error. The rearrangement links TRBV6-5 to TRBJ1-2; a possible D gene is TRBD1 (5 bases). Germline V gene sequence: CDR1 MNHEY, CDR2 SVGAGI. Trimming pared 10 bases from V and 7 bases from J, leaving 28 bases between. This CDR3 contains 16 residues. CDR3: CATVGGRVCPTGGYTF. CDR3 DNA sequence: TGTGCCACCGTGGGGGGAAGAGTGTGCCCCACGGGTGGCTACACCTTC.

V gene TRBV11-3 combines with J gene TRBJ1-6; D is ambiguous. The CDR3 runs 13 residues. Germline CDR1 and CDR2: SGHNT and YENEEA. The CDR3 sequence is CGTRTAGDSPLHF. CDR3 sequence (DNA): TGTGGCACCCGGACGGCGGGAGATTCACCCCTCCACTTT.

The chain employs TRBV4-1 and TRBJ1-2; D unresolved. The CDR3 spans 17 residues. Trimming pared 2 bases from V and 5 bases from J, leaving 21 bases between. In germline, CDR1 is MGHRA, CDR2 YSYEKL. CDR3 sequence: CASSQKTEGMGIYGYTF. CDR3 in DNA: TGCGCCAGCAGCCAAAAGACGGAAGGGATGGGGATTTATGGCTACACCTTC.

This chain links TRBV28 with TRBJ2-7, with 11 bases matching TRBD1. The CDR3 is 16 amino acids. Germline V gene lookup returns CDR1 MDHEN and CDR2 SYDVKM. V lost 6 bases to trimming and J lost 7 bases; unmatched junction nucleotides: 14. CDR3 in amino acids: CASSSGQGALWDEQYF. The CDR3 DNA is TGTGCCAGCAGCTCCGGACAGGGGGCTCTCTGGGATGAGCAGTACTTC.

On this clonotype itself: Its ends do not fully match the called genes, so a read error is possible. The rearrangement joins TRBV11-2 to TRBJ2-1, with D perhaps being TRBD1 or TRBD2 (5 bases each). The CDR3 contains 18 residues. CDR1 is SGHAT and CDR2 is FQNNGV in the germline V gene. The DNA for the CDR3 is TGTGCCAGCAGCCCCCGAATCCCGGCCCCCCGGGGCTACAATGAGCAGTTCTTT. This translates into CASSPRIPAPRGYNEQFF.

This rearrangement joins TRBV7-9 to TRBJ2-7; no clear D. V lost 7 bases, J lost 3 bases, and 16 bases lay in between. Germline V gives CDR1 SEHNR, CDR2 FQNEAQ (reference sequence). The CDR3 has 14 amino acids. CDR3 DNA: TGTGCCAGCATCCCCCCGGGCCACCTCTACGAGCAGTACTTC. Translation gives CASIPPGHLYEQYF.

Of note for this clonotype: The germline gene is not matched at one end of the junction; a read error may be the cause. V is TRBV11-2 and J is TRBJ2-6; D might be TRBD1 (5 bases). The germline gives CDR1 SGHAT, CDR2 FQNNGV. The length of the CDR3 is 14 residues. The CDR3 loop reads CTSSPISGASVPTF. The CDR3 coding sequence is TGTACCAGCAGTCCTATCTCTGGGGCCAGCGTCCCGACTTTT.